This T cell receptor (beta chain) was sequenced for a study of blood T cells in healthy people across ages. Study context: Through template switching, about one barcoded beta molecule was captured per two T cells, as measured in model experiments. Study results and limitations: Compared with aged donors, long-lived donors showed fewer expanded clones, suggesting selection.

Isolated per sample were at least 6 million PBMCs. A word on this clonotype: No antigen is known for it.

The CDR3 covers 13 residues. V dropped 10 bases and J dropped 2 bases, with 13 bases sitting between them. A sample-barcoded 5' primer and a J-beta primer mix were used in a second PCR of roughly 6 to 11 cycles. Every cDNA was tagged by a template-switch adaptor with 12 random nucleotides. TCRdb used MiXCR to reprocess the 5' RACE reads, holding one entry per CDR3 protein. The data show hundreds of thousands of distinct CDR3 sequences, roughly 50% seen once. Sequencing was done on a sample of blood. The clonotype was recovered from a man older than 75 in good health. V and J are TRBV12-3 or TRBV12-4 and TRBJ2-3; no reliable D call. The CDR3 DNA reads TGTGCCACCGTCCCGCAGCTCACAGATACGCAGTATTTT. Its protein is CATVPQLTDTQYF.